These T cell receptor beta chains were read from a single sample in a study of blood T cell repertoires in COVID-19. TCRdb's table, derived via immunoSEQ multiplex PCR, lists solely in-frame clones and lacks some. The profile shows approximately 400,000 clones, around 89% of them singletons. Sequencing used peripheral blood. These receptor sequences come from a woman aged 50 to 60 with COVID-19, enrolled during active disease. Each CDR3 is given with its conserved first and last residue. A D gene is named only where the DNA matches it firmly. Clone size is stated in some rows and not others, as once, few, many or a class when expanded.

v_call	clone_size	j_call	d_call	cdr3_nt	cdr3_aa
TRBV5-4	-	TRBJ1-1	-	TGTGCCAGCAGCTTTTGGCAGGCGAACACTGAAGCTTTCTTT	CASSFWQANTEAFF
TRBV11-2	-	TRBJ1-2	-	TGTGCCAGCAGCCCGGGATTTTATGGCTACACCTTC	CASSPGFYGYTF
TRBV12-5	-	TRBJ2-3	TRBD2	TGTGCTAGTGGTTCTGGACTAGCGGACACAGATACGCAGTATTTT	CASGSGLADTDTQYF
TRBV4-1	-	TRBJ1-1	-	TGCGCCAGCAGCCAAGTACCCCACAGGAGCACTGAAGCTTTCTTT	CASSQVPHRSTEAFF
TRBV6-1	-	TRBJ2-7	-	TGTGCCAGCAGTTATCAACTAGAATACGAGCAGTACTTC	CASSYQLEYEQYF
TRBV7-3	-	TRBJ1-1	-	TGTGCCAGCAGCTTAATCGGAGGCGCGGGTGAAGCTTTCTTT	CASSLIGGAGEAFF
TRBV6-5	-	TRBJ1-1	-	TGTGCCAGCAGTCTCAGGTTCCCCCCTAACACTGAAGCTTTCTTT	CASSLRFPPNTEAFF
TRBV19	-	TRBJ1-1	TRBD1	TGTGCCAGTAGTAGGCTGACAGGGAGGAACACTGAAGCTTTCTTT	CASSRLTGRNTEAFF
TRBV6-5	-	TRBJ2-1	TRBD2	TGTGCCAGCAGTACCCTAGCGGGGGGCTCTGAGCAGTTCTTC	CASSTLAGGSEQFF
TRBV27	-	TRBJ2-7	TRBD1	TGTGCCAGCAGCCGATCACAGGGGGTAAACGAGCAGTACTTC	CASSRSQGVNEQYF
TRBV20-1	-	TRBJ1-2	-	TGCAGTGCCACCATAATCGGGGGCTACACCTTC	CSATIIGGYTF
TRBV4-1	-	TRBJ2-7	TRBD1	TGCGCCAGCAGCCAAGTAGGGACAGACGAGCAGTACTTC	CASSQVGTDEQYF
TRBV5-1	-	TRBJ2-7	TRBD1	TGCGCCAGCAGCTGGGGGGGACAGGGTTACGAGCAGTACTTC	CASSWGGQGYEQYF
TRBV7-2	-	TRBJ1-5	-	TGTGCCAGCAGCTTAGTGGGGGCACGCCATCAGCCCCAGCATTTT	CASSLVGARHQPQHF
TRBV28	-	TRBJ2-2	-	TGTGCCAGCAGTTTGGGGCAGGGGCCGAACACCGGGGAGCTGTTTTTT	CASSLGQGPNTGELFF
TRBV3-1/TRBV3-2	-	TRBJ2-3	-	TGTGCCAGCAGCCTCCTCGGGGTGGCAGATACGCAGTATTTT	CASSLLGVADTQYF
TRBV6-5	-	TRBJ1-2	-	TGTGCCAGCGGAATCAGGGGTTATGGCTACACCTTC	CASGIRGYGYTF
TRBV4-2	-	TRBJ2-2	-	TGTGCCAGCAGCCAAGATCTAAGGGGGGGGAACACCGGGGAGCTGTTTTTT	CASSQDLRGGNTGELFF
TRBV11-2	-	TRBJ1-1	-	TGTGCCAGCAGCCCCGCTAACAGGGCTCATGCCCCTGAAGCTTTCTTT	CASSPANRAHAPEAFF
TRBV11-2	-	TRBJ2-3	TRBD1	TGTGCCAGCAGCTCCGGGACAGGGAAAGGCACAGATACGCAGTATTTT	CASSSGTGKGTDTQYF
TRBV5-1	few	TRBJ1-2	TRBD1	TGCGCCAGCAGCTTGTACCCGACAGGGTCGAGTGGCTACACCTTC	CASSLYPTGSSGYTF
TRBV27	-	TRBJ2-4	-	TGTGCCAGCAGTTCCCCGGAGGGGCGGTGGCTAGCCAAAAACATTCAGTACTTC	CASSSPEGRWLAKNIQYF
TRBV5-6	-	TRBJ1-4	TRBD1	TGTGCCAGCAGCGTGATGGACAGGGACTTAGAAAAACTGTTTTTT	CASSVMDRDLEKLFF
TRBV5-1	-	TRBJ2-5	-	TGCGCCAGCAGCTTACCCCAGGGAAGGCAAGAGACCCAGTACTTC	CASSLPQGRQETQYF
TRBV12-3/TRBV12-4	-	TRBJ1-1	-	TGTGCCAGCAGCAAACTGGAGTCAAAGGCTTTCTTT	CASSKLESKAFF
TRBV11-3	-	TRBJ2-5	-	TGTGCCAGCAGCTTAGCGAGAGAACAAGAGACCCAGTACTTC	CASSLAREQETQYF
TRBV4-2	few	TRBJ1-2	TRBD1	TGTGCCAGCAGCCAAGATGGTGGGACAGGTTATGGCTACACCTTC	CASSQDGGTGYGYTF
TRBV15	-	TRBJ1-5	-	TGTGCCACCAGCGGAAAGCGGGACACTTATCAGCCCCAGCATTTT	CATSGKRDTYQPQHF
TRBV6-5	-	TRBJ1-4	TRBD1	TGTGCCAGCAGCCCGGGACAGGGAAAACTGTTTTTT	CASSPGQGKLFF
TRBV10-3	-	TRBJ2-1	TRBD2	TGTGCCATCAGTGAGTCAGGACTAGCCCCCGGGAATGAGCAGTTCTTC	CAISESGLAPGNEQFF
TRBV6-6	-	TRBJ1-1	-	TGTGCCAGCAGTTACTCGAGGGCAGGTGAAGCTTTCTTT	CASSYSRAGEAFF
TRBV9	-	TRBJ2-3	-	TGTGCCAGCAGCCCTCAGGCAGCAGATACGCAGTATTTT	CASSPQAADTQYF
TRBV9	-	TRBJ2-5	-	TGTGCCAGCAGCGTAGCCGGGATCCAAGAGACCCAGTACTTC	CASSVAGIQETQYF
TRBV18	few	TRBJ1-5	TRBD1	TGTGCCAGCTCACCTTCAGACAGGGATCAGCCCCAGCATTTT	CASSPSDRDQPQHF
TRBV7-6	-	TRBJ2-7	TRBD2	TGTGCCAGCAGCCCCGGGATAGCGGGGGATACCTACGAGCAGTACTTC	CASSPGIAGDTYEQYF
TRBV10-2	-	TRBJ1-6	TRBD1	TGCGCCAGCAGTGTAACAGGGGTGGGAAATTCACCCCTCCACTTT	CASSVTGVGNSPLHF
TRBV9	-	TRBJ2-3	-	TGTGCCAGCAGCGTAGAGGGGACAGATACGCAGTATTTT	CASSVEGTDTQYF
TRBV5-7	-	TRBJ2-5	TRBD1	TGTGCCAGCAGCGCCGGGACAGGGTACCACTCCGACCAAGAGACCCAGTACTTC	CASSAGTGYHSDQETQYF
TRBV19	-	TRBJ1-1	-	TGTGCCACTAGAGGGGGTTTCCCTGGAGCGAACACTGAAGCTTTCTTT	CATRGGFPGANTEAFF
TRBV6-1	-	TRBJ2-7	TRBD1	TGTGCCAGCAGTGACAGACAGGGGCCGTTCCGGCAGTACTTC	CASSDRQGPFRQYF
TRBV9	-	TRBJ2-3	-	TGTGCCAGCAGCGTTCGGAGCTACCAGGGAGGAGATACGCAGTATTTT	CASSVRSYQGGDTQYF
TRBV30	once	TRBJ1-1	-	TGTGCCTGGAAGCCCACAGCAAGTAAGGCTTTCTTT	CAWKPTASKAFF
TRBV7-2	-	TRBJ1-2	-	TGTGCCAGCAGCCCGGACACGTTTAACTATGGCTACACCTTC	CASSPDTFNYGYTF
TRBV30	once	TRBJ2-2	-	TGTGCCTGGAGTCCCAGAAACACCGGGGAGCTGTTTTTT	CAWSPRNTGELFF
TRBV6-6	-	TRBJ1-2	TRBD1	TGTGCCAGCAGTTATGGGACAGGCGAGGGTGGCTACACCTTC	CASSYGTGEGGYTF
TRBV5-1	-	TRBJ1-6	-	TGCGCCAGCAGCACTGACAATAATTCACCCCTCCACTTT	CASSTDNNSPLHF
TRBV9	-	TRBJ1-2	-	TGTGCCAGCAGCTCACCCGACCCCAGGGTAACTACCCACCGAGATGCTGTTGGCTACACCTTC	CASSSPDPRVTTHRDAVGYTF